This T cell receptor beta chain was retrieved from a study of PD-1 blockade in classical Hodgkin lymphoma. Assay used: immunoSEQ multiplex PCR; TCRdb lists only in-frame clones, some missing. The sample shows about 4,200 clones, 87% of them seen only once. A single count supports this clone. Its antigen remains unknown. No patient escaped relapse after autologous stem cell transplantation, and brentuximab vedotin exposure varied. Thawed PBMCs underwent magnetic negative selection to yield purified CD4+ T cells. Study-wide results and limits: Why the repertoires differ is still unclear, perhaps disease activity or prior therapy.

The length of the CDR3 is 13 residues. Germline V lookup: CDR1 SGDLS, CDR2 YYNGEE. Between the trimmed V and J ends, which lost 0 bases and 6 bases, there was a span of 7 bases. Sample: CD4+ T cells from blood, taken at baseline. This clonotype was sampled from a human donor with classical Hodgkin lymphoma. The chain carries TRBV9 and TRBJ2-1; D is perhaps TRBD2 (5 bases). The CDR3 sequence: CASSVVLGNEQFF. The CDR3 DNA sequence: TGTGCCAGCAGCGTAGTACTAGGCAATGAGCAGTTCTTC.